These 17 T cell receptor beta chains were all obtained from the same sample, sequenced in a study of blood T cell repertoires in COVID-19. TCRdb's copy holds only in-frame clones and misses some; the assay was immunoSEQ multiplex PCR. The sample consists of 90,000 to 100,000 clones, around 75% of them appearing once. The sequencing sample was made of peripheral blood. The receptors stem from a man aged 65 to 79 with acute or convalescent COVID-19.

This rearrangement joins TRBV2 to TRBJ1-5, with TRBD1 as a possible D gene (5 bases). The CDR3 is 17 amino acids. Germline V gene sequence: CDR1 SNHLY, CDR2 FYNNEI. V lost 8 bases, J lost 0 bases, and 20 bases lay in between. CDR3 protein: CASQKGLGRYSNQPQHF. CDR3 nucleotide sequence: TGTGCCAGCCAAAAGGGCCTGGGGCGGTATAGCAATCAGCCCCAGCATTTT. Full variable domain (outside the CDR3, taken from reference TRBV2 and TRBJ1-5): EPEVTQTPSHQVTQMGQEVILRCVPISNHLYFYWYRQILGQKVEFLVSFYNNEISEKSEIFDDQFSVERPDGSNFTLKIRSTKLEDSAMYFCASQKGLGRYSNQPQHFGDGTRLSIL.

The chain couples TRBV10-1 to TRBJ2-7, with 10 bases lining up with TRBD1. The CDR3 covers 15 residues. The V gene's germline CDR1 is WNHNN and CDR2 SYGVQD (reference sequence). The trim removed 6 bases at V and 2 bases at J, leaving 7 bases unmatched. The CDR3 sequence: CASSRTGGTTYEQYF. The DNA for the CDR3 is TGCGCCAGCAGCCGGACAGGGGGGACCACCTACGAGCAGTACTTC.

J is TRBJ2-3 and V is TRBV18, with 10 bases lining up with TRBD2. Germline-derived CDR1 and CDR2 are KGHSH and LQKENI. The CDR3 runs 15 residues. J lost 5 bases, V lost 6 bases, and 8 bases had no gene match. The CDR3 here is CASSKREGQGDTQYF. CDR3 nucleotides: TGTGCCAGCTCTAAGCGGGAGGGCCAGGGAGATACGCAGTATTTT.

CDR3: CASNDRRSSPLHF. DNA of the CDR3: TGTGCCAGCAACGACCGTCGGAGTTCACCCCTCCACTTT. V is TRBV28 and J is TRBJ1-6; no reliable D call. Per germline, CDR1 MDHEN and CDR2 SYDVKM. The CDR3 has 13 amino acids. Trimming took off 7 bases at V and 9 bases at J, with 13 bases between the two ends.

In this sample, this clone turned up a few times. This chain uses TRBV6-2 or TRBV6-3 with TRBJ2-7; the D gene is possibly TRBD2 (6 bases). CDR1 and CDR2 (germline): MNHEY, SVGEGT. The CDR3 covers 16 residues. Between the trimmed V and J ends, which lost 2 bases and 0 bases, there was a span of 14 bases. The CDR3 reads CASSYPLARNSYEQYF. CDR3 nucleotides: TGTGCCAGCAGTTACCCTCTAGCGCGAAACTCCTACGAGCAGTACTTC.

The chain combines TRBV5-1 with TRBJ1-1; D not resolved. Germline CDR1 and CDR2: SGHRS and YFSETQ. V shed 0 bases and J shed 1 base, with 10 bases lying between them. This CDR3 has 15 residues. CDR3 residues: CASSLDMGRNTEAFF. Here the CDR3 DNA reads TGCGCCAGCAGCTTGGATATGGGGAGGAACACTGAAGCTTTCTTT.

The V gene is TRBV5-1, the J gene TRBJ2-7; 10 bases match TRBD2. The V gene's germline CDR1 is SGHRS and CDR2 YFSETQ. V was pared by 4 bases and J by 5 bases, with 15 bases of the junction left unmatched. This CDR3 spans 17 amino acids. This CDR3 reads CASSHYQQREGNHEQYF. The CDR3 DNA follows: TGCGCCAGCAGCCACTACCAACAGCGGGAGGGTAACCACGAGCAGTACTTC.

J is TRBJ2-7 and V is TRBV27, with unresolved D. CDR3 length: 13 residues. Per the germline V gene, CDR1 is MNHEY and CDR2 is SMNVEV (reference sequence). Deletions cut 3 bases from V and 3 bases from J, with 9 bases between. The CDR3 loop reads CASSFKSLYEQYF. The DNA for the CDR3 is TGTGCCAGCAGTTTTAAGAGTCTCTACGAGCAGTACTTC.

CDR3 in amino acids: CASSQGERYEQYF. CDR3 coding DNA: TGTGCCAGCAGCCAAGGAGAGCGCTACGAGCAGTACTTC. V usage is TRBV3-1 (or the pseudogene TRBV3-2) and J usage is TRBJ2-7; D unresolved. The V and J ends lost 1 base and 3 bases respectively, with 7 bases between them. The germline V gene encodes CDR1 LGHDT and CDR2 YNNKEL (reference sequence). CDR3 length equals 13 residues.

V usage is TRBV19 and J usage is TRBJ2-1, with 11 bases identical to TRBD2. Trimming cost V 3 bases and J 9 bases; bases outside gene matches: 4. The CDR3 totals 14 residues. Germline CDR1 LNHDA, CDR2 SQIVND (reference sequence). DNA for the CDR3: TGTGCCAGTAGTATCACTAGCGGGAGTCTTGAGCAGTTCTTC. This codes for CASSITSGSLEQFF.

The V gene is TRBV5-1, the J gene TRBJ2-5; D gene uncertain. Trimming left V 4 bases short and J 0 bases short, with 4 bases between. The germline gives CDR1 SGHRS, CDR2 YFSETQ. The CDR3 consists of 12 residues. In DNA, the CDR3 is TGCGCCAGCAGCACAAACCAAGAGACCCAGTACTTC. Translation: CASSTNQETQYF.

The genes are TRBV5-4 and TRBJ1-1, with D unresolved. Germline values: CDR1 SGHNT, CDR2 YYREEE (reference sequence). There are 15 residues in the CDR3. V shed 1 base and J shed 6 bases, with 16 bases lying between them. The CDR3 sequence is CASSLLMRGSSEAFF. The CDR3 DNA is TGTGCCAGCAGCTTGCTTATGCGGGGAAGTTCTGAAGCTTTCTTT.

To note about this clone: The junction and the germline gene differ at one end; a read error may be behind it. CDR3 residues: CASSLGWQYEQYF. CDR3 in DNA: TGTGCTAGCAGCTTAGGTTGGCAGTACGAGCAGTACTTC. J is TRBJ2-7 and V is TRBV7-7, with D unresolved. CDR1 is SSHAT, CDR2 FNYEAQ, per germline (reference sequence). CDR3 length: 13 residues. Variable domain in full (rest from reference TRBV7-7 and TRBJ2-7): GAGVSQSPRYKVTKRGQDVTLRCDPISSHATLYWYQQALGQGPEFLTYFNYEAQPDKSGLPSDRFSAERPEGSISTLTIQRTEQRDSAMYRCASSLGWQYEQYFGPGTRLTVT.

The V and J genes are TRBV5-1 and TRBJ1-2, with 7 bases lining up with TRBD1. The CDR3 covers 14 residues. CDR1 is SGHRS, CDR2 YFSETQ, per germline. V shed 3 bases, J shed 8 bases, and the junction held 10 bases outside the gene matches. DNA of the CDR3: TGCGCCAGCAGCTCCACTAAGGGGGCGAGCGGCTACACCTTC. Amino acids: CASSSTKGASGYTF.

The chain has TRBV11-2 and TRBJ1-5; D is perhaps TRBD1 (6 bases). CDR1 is SGHAT, CDR2 FQNNGV, per germline. The CDR3 length is 16 residues. The V gene lost 5 bases and the J gene lost 0 bases, with 14 bases spanning the gap. CDR3 nucleotide sequence: TGTGCCAGCAGCCCTACGACAGGAAATAGCAATCAGCCCCAGCATTTT. Translated, it gives CASSPTTGNSNQPQHF.

CDR3 sequence: CASSIPGGRNEQFF. Here the CDR3 DNA reads TGTGCCAGTAGTATCCCAGGAGGGAGGAATGAGCAGTTCTTC. V and J are TRBV19 and TRBJ2-1, with D perhaps matching TRBD2 (6 bases). Germline lookup yields CDR1 LNHDA and CDR2 SQIVND (reference sequence). There are 14 residues in the CDR3. Trimming left V 3 bases short and J 7 bases short, with 13 bases between.

The chain links TRBV5-1 to TRBJ2-1; no clear D. Germline V gene data show CDR1 as SGHRS and CDR2 as YFSETQ. The CDR3 has 14 residues. V was cut by 4 bases and J by 0 bases, with 8 bases left in between. The CDR3 sequence: CASSPLRSYNEQFF. CDR3 in DNA: TGCGCCAGCAGCCCACTCCGCTCCTACAATGAGCAGTTCTTC. The complete variable domain, with remaining parts taken from reference TRBV5-1 and TRBJ2-1, reads KAGVTQTPRYLIKTRGQQVTLSCSPISGHRSVSWYQQTPGQGLQFLFEYFSETQRNKGNFPGRFSGRQFSNSRSEMNVSTLELGDSALYLCASSPLRSYNEQFFGPGTRLTVL.